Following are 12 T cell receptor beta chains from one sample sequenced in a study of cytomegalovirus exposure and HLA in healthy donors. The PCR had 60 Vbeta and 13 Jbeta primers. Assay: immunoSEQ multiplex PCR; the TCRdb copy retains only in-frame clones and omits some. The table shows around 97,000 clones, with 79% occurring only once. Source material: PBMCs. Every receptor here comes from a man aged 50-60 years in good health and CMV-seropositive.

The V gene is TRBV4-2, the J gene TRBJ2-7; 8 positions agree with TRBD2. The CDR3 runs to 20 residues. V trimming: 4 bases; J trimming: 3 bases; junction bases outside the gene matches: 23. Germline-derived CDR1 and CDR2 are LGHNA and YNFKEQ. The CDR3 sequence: CASSRTHTGGVSFGDYEQYF. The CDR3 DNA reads TGTGCCAGCAGCCGCACACACACGGGGGGGGTGTCGTTTGGGGACTACGAGCAGTACTTC.

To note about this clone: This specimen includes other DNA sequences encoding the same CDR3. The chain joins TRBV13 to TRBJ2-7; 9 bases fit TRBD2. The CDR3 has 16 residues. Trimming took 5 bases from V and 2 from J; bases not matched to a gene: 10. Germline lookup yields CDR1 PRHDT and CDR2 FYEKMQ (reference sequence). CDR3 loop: CASSTGLAGFPYEQYF. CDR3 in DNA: TGTGCCAGCAGCACCGGGCTAGCGGGGTTCCCCTACGAGCAGTACTTC.

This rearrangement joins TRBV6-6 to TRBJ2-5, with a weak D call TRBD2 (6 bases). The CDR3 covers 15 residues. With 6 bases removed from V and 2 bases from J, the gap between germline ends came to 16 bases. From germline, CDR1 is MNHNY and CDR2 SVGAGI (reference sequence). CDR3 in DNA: TGTGCCAGCAGACCACTCGGGGGAGAACAAGAGACCCAGTACTTC. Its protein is CASRPLGGEQETQYF.

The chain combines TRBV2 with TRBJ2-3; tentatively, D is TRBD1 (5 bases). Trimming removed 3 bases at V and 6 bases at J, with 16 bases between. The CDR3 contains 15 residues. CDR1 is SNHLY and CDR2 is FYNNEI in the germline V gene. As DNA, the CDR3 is TGTGCCAGCAGTGACCTCAGGGTGGTGACGGATACGCAGTATTTT. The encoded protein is CASSDLRVVTDTQYF.

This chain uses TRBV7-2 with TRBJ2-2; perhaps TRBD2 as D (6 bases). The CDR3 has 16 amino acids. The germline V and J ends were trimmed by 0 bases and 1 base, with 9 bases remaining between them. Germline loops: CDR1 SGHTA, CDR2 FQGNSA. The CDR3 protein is CASSLAGTGNTGELFF. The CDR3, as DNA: TGTGCCAGCAGCTTAGCAGGGACTGGGAACACCGGGGAGCTGTTTTTT. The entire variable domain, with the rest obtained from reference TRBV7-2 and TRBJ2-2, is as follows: GAGVSQSPSNKVTEKGKDVELRCDPISGHTALYWYRQSLGQGLEFLIYFQGNSAPDKSGLPSDRFSAERTGGSVSTLTIQRTQQEDSAVYLCASSLAGTGNTGELFFGEGSRLTVL.

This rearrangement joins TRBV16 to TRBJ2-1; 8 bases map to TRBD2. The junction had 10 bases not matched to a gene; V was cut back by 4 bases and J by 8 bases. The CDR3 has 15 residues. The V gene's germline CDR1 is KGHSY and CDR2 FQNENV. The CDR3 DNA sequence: TGTGCCAGCAGCCCCGCCGGGGGGGGTTGGTATGAGCAGTTCTTC. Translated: CASSPAGGGWYEQFF.

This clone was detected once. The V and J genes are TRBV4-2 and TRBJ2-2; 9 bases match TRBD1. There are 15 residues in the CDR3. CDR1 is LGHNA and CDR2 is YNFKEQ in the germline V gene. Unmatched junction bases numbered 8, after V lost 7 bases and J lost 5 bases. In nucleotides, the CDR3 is TGTGCCAGCAACGATGGGGACAGGGAGACCGGGGAGCTGTTTTTT. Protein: CASNDGDRETGELFF.

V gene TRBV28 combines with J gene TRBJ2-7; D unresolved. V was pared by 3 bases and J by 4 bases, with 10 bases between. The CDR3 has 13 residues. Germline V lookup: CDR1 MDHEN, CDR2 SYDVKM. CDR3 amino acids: CASSLPKTYEQYF. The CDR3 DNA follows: TGTGCCAGCAGTTTGCCTAAGACTTACGAGCAGTACTTC.

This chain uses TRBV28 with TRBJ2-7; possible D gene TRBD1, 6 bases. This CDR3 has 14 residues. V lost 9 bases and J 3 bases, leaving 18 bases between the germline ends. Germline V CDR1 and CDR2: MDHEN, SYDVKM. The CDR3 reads CASLGPGQVYEQYF. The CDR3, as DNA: TGTGCCAGTCTGGGCCCGGGACAAGTCTACGAGCAGTACTTC. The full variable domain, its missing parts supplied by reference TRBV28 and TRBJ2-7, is DVKVTQSSRYLVKRTGEKVFLECVQDMDHENMFWYRQDPGLGLRLIYFSYDVKMKEKGDIPEGYSVSREKKERFSLILESASTNQTSMYLCASLGPGQVYEQYFGPGTRLTVT.

The CDR3 here is CASSLIVRDEQYF. In nucleotides, the CDR3 is TGTGCCAGCAGCTTAATCGTTCGGGACGAGCAGTACTTC. The rearrangement joins TRBV7-2 to TRBJ2-7; D is undetermined. Germline V CDR1 and CDR2: SGHTA, FQGNSA. The V end lost 2 bases, the J end lost 5 bases, and 10 bases lay between the germline ends. The CDR3 extends over 13 amino acids.

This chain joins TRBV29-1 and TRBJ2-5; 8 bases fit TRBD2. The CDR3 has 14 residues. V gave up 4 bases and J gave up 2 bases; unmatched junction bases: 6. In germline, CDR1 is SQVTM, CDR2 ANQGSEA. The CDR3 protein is CSVVALAAQETQYF. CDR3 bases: TGCAGCGTTGTCGCACTAGCGGCACAAGAGACCCAGTACTTC.

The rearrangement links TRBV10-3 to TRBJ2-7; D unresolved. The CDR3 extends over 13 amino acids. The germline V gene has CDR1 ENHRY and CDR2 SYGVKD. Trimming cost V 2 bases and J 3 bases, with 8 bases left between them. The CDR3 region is CAISEGQLYEQYF. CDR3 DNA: TGTGCCATCAGTGAGGGGCAGCTCTACGAGCAGTACTTC.